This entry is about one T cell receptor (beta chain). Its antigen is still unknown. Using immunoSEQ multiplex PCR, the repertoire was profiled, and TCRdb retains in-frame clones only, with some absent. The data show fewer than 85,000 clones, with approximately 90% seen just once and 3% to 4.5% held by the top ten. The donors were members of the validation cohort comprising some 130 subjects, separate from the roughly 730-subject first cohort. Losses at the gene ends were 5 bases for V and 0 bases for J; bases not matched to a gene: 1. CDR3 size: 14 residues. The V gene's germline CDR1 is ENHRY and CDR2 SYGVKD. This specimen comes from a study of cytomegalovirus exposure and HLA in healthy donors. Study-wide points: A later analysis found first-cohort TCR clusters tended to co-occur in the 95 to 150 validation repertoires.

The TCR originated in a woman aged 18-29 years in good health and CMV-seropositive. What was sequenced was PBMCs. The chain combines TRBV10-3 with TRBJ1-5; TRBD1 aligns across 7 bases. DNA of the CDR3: TGTGCCATCAGTTCAGGGGGTAGCAATCAGCCCCAGCATTTT. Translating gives CAISSGGSNQPQHF.